The 26 T cell receptor beta chains listed next were all sequenced from one sample in a study of T cells in Graves' hyperthyroidism and ophthalmopathy. Authors of the study amplified TCR beta CDR3 regions from RNA transcripts. HTBI primers drove first-round RT-PCR of the TCR CDR3. TCRdb reprocessed the multiplex PCR reads with MiXCR, giving one entry per CDR3 protein. The sample carries more than 550,000 distinct CDR3 sequences, approximately 19% recorded once. The specimen sequenced was blood. These receptors were taken from a woman aged 50 to 60 with Graves' hyperthyroidism that later progressed to Graves' ophthalmopathy.

This clonotype was detected ten times or more. V gene TRBV5-1 combines with J gene TRBJ2-7; 13 bases agree with TRBD2. With V trimmed by 4 bases and J by 2 bases, 9 bases remained unmatched. The CDR3 has 17 amino acids. CDR1 SGHRS and CDR2 YFSETQ come from the germline V gene. CDR3 DNA: TGCGCCAGCAGCCTGGAGGGTACTAGCGGGGGGGCCTACGAGCAGTACTTC. Its translation: CASSLEGTSGGAYEQYF.

In this sample, this clonotype turned up a few times. J is TRBJ2-7 and V is TRBV27; D call uncertain. V was pared by 2 bases and J by 2 bases, with 10 bases between. Germline loops: CDR1 MNHEY, CDR2 SMNVEV (reference sequence). CDR3 length: 14 residues. The CDR3 is CASSLDRSPYEQYF. CDR3 DNA: TGTGCCAGCAGTTTAGATAGGTCCCCCTACGAGCAGTACTTC.

This clonotype has at least ten counts. The J gene is TRBJ2-1, the V gene TRBV7-8; 8 nucleotides match TRBD1. V shed 8 bases, J shed 7 bases, and the junction held 7 bases outside the gene matches. Looked up from germline, CDR1 is SGHVS and CDR2 is FQNEAQ. This CDR3 is 13 amino acids long. The CDR3 loop is CASERQGRNEQFF. The CDR3 DNA follows: TGTGCCAGCGAACGACAGGGGCGAAATGAGCAGTTCTTC.

The J gene is TRBJ2-5, the V gene TRBV19; the match to TRBD2 covers 11 bases. The CDR3 has 16 amino acids. With 3 bases clipped from V and 5 bases from J, the junction kept 8 bases outside the gene matches. Germline V gene sequence: CDR1 LNHDA, CDR2 SQIVND (reference sequence). CDR3 region: CASSIRLAGRLETQYF. CDR3 DNA sequence: TGTGCCAGTAGTATCCGACTAGCGGGGAGGTTGGAGACCCAGTACTTC.

This clonotype was observed a few times. The J gene is TRBJ2-7, the V gene TRBV6-6; 10 positions agree with TRBD2. CDR1 is MNHNY, CDR2 SVGAGI, per germline (reference sequence). The CDR3 runs 16 residues. The V gene end was trimmed by 0 bases and the J gene end by 3 bases; junction bases not matched to a gene: 5. This chain's CDR3 is CASSYSPLAGVYEQYF. The CDR3 DNA follows: TGTGCCAGCAGTTACTCTCCCCTAGCGGGGGTCTACGAGCAGTACTTC.

The chain is built from TRBV7-9 and TRBJ2-3; possibly TRBD2 for D (5 bases). CDR3 length: 15 amino acids. V gave up 5 bases and J gave up 2 bases, with 14 bases separating them. The germline CDR1 and CDR2 sequences are SEHNR and FQNEAQ (reference sequence). The CDR3 here is CASSGSGIATDTQYF. The CDR3 DNA follows: TGTGCCAGCAGCGGCTCCGGGATAGCCACAGATACGCAGTATTTT.

About this clonotype itself: A read error may explain this, as a much larger clone is one base away. The genes are TRBV27 and TRBJ1-1, with D perhaps TRBD1 (6 bases). CDR1 is MNHEY, CDR2 SMNVEV, per germline (reference sequence). The CDR3 spans 15 residues. With 3 bases removed from V and 4 bases from J, the gap between germline ends came to 15 bases. The CDR3 here is CASSFTGFVSTEAFF. In DNA, the CDR3 is TGTGCCAGCAGTTTTACAGGGTTTGTGAGCACTGAAGCTTTCTTT.

A few counts support this clonotype. This rearrangement joins TRBV10-3 to TRBJ2-5; TRBD1 might be the D (5 bases). This CDR3 region has 12 residues. Germline V gene lookup returns CDR1 ENHRY and CDR2 SYGVKD. Trimming shortened V by 10 bases and J by 2 bases, and 11 bases separated the two germline ends. CDR3 DNA sequence: TGTGCCACCAGGGATAGGCAAGAGACCCAGTACTTC. Its translation is CATRDRQETQYF.

As regards this clonotype: One base away lies a much larger clone, so this may be a sequencing read error. CDR3 sequence reads: CASNAEGVGGNTIYF. The CDR3 region has the DNA TGTGCCAGCAACGCGGAAGGGGTCGGAGGAAACACCATATATTTT. The chain employs TRBV5-6 and TRBJ1-3, with TRBD1 as a possible D gene (5 bases). The V end was cut by 6 bases, the J end by 4 bases, with 17 bases between. This CDR3 contains 15 residues. From germline, CDR1 is SGHDT and CDR2 YYEEEE.

The chain links TRBV4-1 to TRBJ2-7, with TRBD1 matching 8 bases. Trimming at V came to 1 base and at J to 1 base, leaving 6 bases not matched to a gene. This CDR3 spans 16 amino acids. Germline V gives CDR1 MGHRA, CDR2 YSYEKL. CDR3: CASSQVRTGFSYEQYF. The CDR3 DNA follows: TGCGCCAGCAGCCAAGTCCGGACAGGGTTTTCCTACGAGCAGTACTTC.

The V call is TRBV7-8, the J call TRBJ2-3, with TRBD2 identical over 8 bases. This CDR3 has 16 residues. J lost 0 bases, V lost 1 base, and 3 bases had no gene match. Germline CDR1 reads SGHVS; CDR2 reads FQNEAQ. CDR3 protein: CASSLETSGSTDTQYF. The CDR3 bases are TGTGCCAGCAGCTTAGAAACTAGCGGCAGCACAGATACGCAGTATTTT.

In its sample, this clonotype was seen many times. The CDR3 loop reads CASSLVGTQNYGYTF. The CDR3 coding sequence is TGCGCCAGCAGCTTGGTGGGGACTCAAAACTATGGCTACACCTTC. This chain connects TRBV5-1 to TRBJ1-2; D may be TRBD1 (5 bases). Looked up from germline, CDR1 is SGHRS and CDR2 is YFSETQ. The CDR3 is made up of 15 amino acids. V was trimmed by 0 bases and J by 2 bases, leaving 11 bases between them.

The V gene is TRBV5-1, the J gene TRBJ1-6; D is unresolved. Germline V gene data show CDR1 as SGHRS and CDR2 as YFSETQ. The CDR3 length is 14 residues. Trimming stripped 7 bases from V and 2 bases from J, with 10 bases between. The CDR3 nucleotides are TGCGCCAGCCAGCAGGAACCCTATAATTCACCCCTCCACTTT. It codes for CASQQEPYNSPLHF. The whole variable domain, filled in from reference TRBV5-1 and TRBJ1-6, reads KAGVTQTPRYLIKTRGQQVTLSCSPISGHRSVSWYQQTPGQGLQFLFEYFSETQRNKGNFPGRFSGRQFSNSRSEMNVSTLELGDSALYLCASQQEPYNSPLHFGNGTRLTVT.

Comments on this clonotype: This could be a read error, since a much larger clone is one nucleotide away. This chain uses TRBV5-1 with TRBJ1-2; the D is unclear. The V gene lost 5 bases and the J gene lost 4 bases, with 9 bases spanning the gap. The CDR3 totals 12 residues. Germline V lookup: CDR1 SGHRS, CDR2 YFSETQ. CDR3 in amino acids: CASRFSSYGYTF. Written as DNA, the CDR3 is TGCGCCAGCAGATTTTCGAGCTATGGCTACACCTTC.

The table lists this clonotype with a few counts. In DNA, the CDR3 is TGCAGCGCGGTCAGGACATCGAACACTGAAGCTTTCTTT. It encodes CSAVRTSNTEAFF. The rearrangement joins TRBV29-1 to TRBJ1-1; possibly TRBD1 for D (5 bases). V dropped 7 bases and J dropped 1 base, with 13 bases sitting between them. Germline values: CDR1 SQVTM, CDR2 ANQGSEA. This CDR3 contains 13 residues. Full variable domain (outside the CDR3, taken from reference TRBV29-1 and TRBJ1-1): SAVISQKPSRDICQRGTSLTIQCQVDSQVTMMFWYRQQPGQSLTLIATANQGSEATYESGFVIDKFPISRPNLTFSTLTVSNMSPEDSSIYLCSAVRTSNTEAFFGQGTRLTVV.

The chain links TRBV7-2 to TRBJ1-5; D is uncertain. Trimming removed 0 bases from V and 3 bases from J, with 15 bases in between. Germline CDR1 SGHTA, CDR2 FQGNSA. This CDR3 is 17 amino acids long. The CDR3 spells CASSLAPRAYDNQPQHF. Here the CDR3 DNA reads TGTGCCAGCAGCTTAGCGCCGAGGGCTTATGACAATCAGCCCCAGCATTTT.

This clonotype was observed many times. V and J are TRBV12-3 or TRBV12-4 and TRBJ2-1; the match to TRBD2 covers 8 bases. Losses at the gene ends were 3 bases for V and 2 bases for J; bases not matched to a gene: 6. The CDR3 has 16 amino acids. The CDR3: CASSFPAGGPYNEQFF. The CDR3 nucleotides read TGTGCCAGCAGTTTTCCCGCGGGGGGCCCCTACAATGAGCAGTTCTTC.

The V gene is TRBV10-1, the J gene TRBJ2-5; TRBD1 aligns across 12 bases. Germline-derived CDR1 and CDR2 are WNHNN and SYGVQD (reference sequence). With V trimmed by 0 bases and J by 4 bases, 9 bases remained unmatched. This CDR3 spans 18 amino acids. The CDR3 DNA follows: TGCGCCAGCAGTGAGTCCGGGACAGGGGGCTCAATGGGAGAGACCCAGTACTTC. It is translated as CASSESGTGGSMGETQYF.

This clonotype was counted between two and nine times. The chain employs TRBV20-1 and TRBJ1-2; D may be TRBD1 (6 bases). Germline V gives CDR1 DFQATT, CDR2 SNEGSKA (reference sequence). The CDR3 is 11 amino acids. Trimming cost V 4 bases and J 8 bases, with 11 bases left between them. The CDR3 nucleotides read TGCAGTGCTACGGCAGGGGACGGCTACACCTTC. Translated: CSATAGDGYTF.

V gene TRBV7-9 combines with J gene TRBJ2-7; 9 nucleotides agree with TRBD2. The CDR3 is 18 amino acids. Germline values: CDR1 SEHNR, CDR2 FQNEAQ (reference sequence). The junction had 10 bases not matched to a gene; V was cut back by 1 base and J by 0 bases. CDR3 coding DNA: TGTGCCAGCAGCTTAGAAGGTAGCGGGGGACCACACTCCTACGAGCAGTACTTC. As protein: CASSLEGSGGPHSYEQYF.

With regard to this clonotype: Germline is not matched at one junction end, which may reflect a read error. The chain recombines TRBV20-1 with TRBJ1-2; the D gene is possibly TRBD1 (5 bases). Germline V gene lookup returns CDR1 DFQATT and CDR2 SNEGSKA (reference sequence). This CDR3 contains 13 residues. CDR3 sequence (DNA): TGCAGTGCTAGCGGGGGACGGACCTATGACTACACCTTC. Translation gives CSASGGRTYDYTF.

The rearrangement joins TRBV12-3 or TRBV12-4 to TRBJ1-1, with unresolved D. V was trimmed by 5 bases and J by 3 bases, leaving 7 bases between them. The CDR3 runs to 12 residues. The CDR3 DNA follows: TGTGCCAGCAGTCACCTGGACACTGAAGCTTTCTTT. Encoded protein: CASSHLDTEAFF.

This clonotype appeared many times. This sequence joins TRBV18 and TRBJ1-2; weak D call: TRBD1 (5 bases). Trimming took 1 base from V and 4 from J, leaving 16 bases between them. Germline V gene lookup returns CDR1 KGHSH and CDR2 LQKENI. This CDR3 is 16 amino acids long. The CDR3 is CASSPQGSGSGYGYTF. CDR3 sequence (DNA): TGTGCCAGCTCACCACAAGGTTCAGGGTCAGGCTATGGCTACACCTTC.

This clonotype was found many times. V and J are TRBV5-1 and TRBJ2-3, with 9 bases that match TRBD1. Per the germline V gene, CDR1 is SGHRS and CDR2 is YFSETQ. The CDR3 has 16 residues. V was pared by 4 bases and J by 2 bases, with 8 bases of the junction left unmatched. The CDR3 protein is CASSQQGQGNTDTQYF. The DNA of the CDR3 is TGCGCCAGCAGCCAACAGGGACAGGGCAACACAGATACGCAGTATTTT.

The rearrangement uses TRBV7-9 and TRBJ1-1; 12 positions agree with TRBD1. CDR1 is SEHNR and CDR2 is FQNEAQ in the germline V gene (reference sequence). The CDR3 extends over 15 amino acids. V shed 8 bases, J shed 12 bases, and the junction held 16 bases outside the gene matches. CDR3 bases: TGTGCCAGCTCCCTAGGTGGGGGGACAGGGGGCATATCTTTCTTT. It translates to CASSLGGGTGGISFF. Filled out from reference TRBV7-9 and TRBJ1-1, the complete variable domain reads DTGVSQNPRHKITKRGQNVTFRCDPISEHNRLYWYRQTLGQGPEFLTYFQNEAQLEKSRLLSDRFSAERPKGSFSTLEIQRTEQGDSAMYLCASSLGGGTGGISFFGQGTRLTVV.

This clonotype was counted ten times or more. The CDR3 coding sequence is TGTGCCAGCAGCCCACAGGGGCCGGAAAAACTGTTTTTT. Translating gives CASSPQGPEKLFF. V usage is TRBV7-2 and J usage is TRBJ1-4; 7 bases align to TRBD1. Germline V gene sequence: CDR1 SGHTA, CDR2 FQGNSA. The CDR3 contains 13 residues. Germline trimming cut 5 bases from V and 8 bases from J; bases unmatched to any gene: 5.